The rows below give T cell receptor beta chains drawn from one sample of a study of memory CD4+ T cells and cytomegalovirus serostatus. The protocol was immunoSEQ multiplex PCR, while the TCRdb copy is restricted to in-frame clones and leaves out a portion. In the table there are approximately 52,000 clones, roughly three quarters of which are singletons. Sequenced: memory CD4+ T cells from blood. The receptors shown here come from an adult in good health and CMV-seronegative. The CDR3 runs from the conserved cysteine through the conserved F or W. D genes are given only for firm matches. Clone size appears in some rows only: once, few, many, or a class for an expanded clone.

V gene: TRBV18; J gene: TRBJ1-2; clone size: once; D gene: -; CDR3 length: 13; CDR3 DNA: TGTGCCAGCTCGCCTACAGGTGGATGGGGCTACACCTTC; CDR3 protein: CASSPTGGWGYTF
V gene: TRBV29-1; J gene: TRBJ1-2; clone size: few; D gene: -; CDR3 length: 12; CDR3 DNA: TGCAGCGTTGGTGGCGAATACTATGGCTACACCTTC; CDR3 protein: CSVGGEYYGYTF
V gene: TRBV7-2; J gene: TRBJ2-2; clone size: few; D gene: -; CDR3 length: 14; CDR3 DNA: TGTGCCAGCAGCTTATGGGGGCAAATCGGGGAGCTGTTTTTT; CDR3 protein: CASSLWGQIGELFF
V gene: TRBV29-1; J gene: TRBJ1-2; clone size: once; D gene: TRBD1; CDR3 length: 14; CDR3 DNA: TGCAGCGTTGAAGATACAGGGGCGACCTATGGCTACACCTTC; CDR3 protein: CSVEDTGATYGYTF
V gene: TRBV6-1; J gene: TRBJ2-7; clone size: -; D gene: -; CDR3 length: 18; CDR3 DNA: TGTGCCAGCAGTGTAGAAATTGGGCGAGGGGCGCGAGGATACGAGCAGTACTTC; CDR3 protein: CASSVEIGRGARGYEQYF
V gene: TRBV6-5; J gene: TRBJ2-2; clone size: few; D gene: -; CDR3 length: 12; CDR3 DNA: TGTGCCAGCAGTCAAGGCGCGTTCAAGCTGTTTTTT; CDR3 protein: CASSQGAFKLFF
V gene: TRBV19; J gene: TRBJ1-5; clone size: -; D gene: -; CDR3 length: 15; CDR3 DNA: TGTGCCAGTAGTATAAGAGGCAATGGAAATCAGCCCCAGCATTTT; CDR3 protein: CASSIRGNGNQPQHF
V gene: TRBV2; J gene: TRBJ2-1; clone size: -; D gene: -; CDR3 length: 15; CDR3 DNA: TGTGCCAGCAAGGCCTCGAGATACTCCTACAATGAGCAGTTCTTC; CDR3 protein: CASKASRYSYNEQFF
V gene: TRBV5-1; J gene: TRBJ2-3; clone size: -; D gene: TRBD1; CDR3 length: 15; CDR3 DNA: TGCGCCAGCAATCCCGGACAGGACTTCACAGATACGCAGTATTTT; CDR3 protein: CASNPGQDFTDTQYF
V gene: TRBV29-1; J gene: TRBJ2-3; clone size: -; D gene: -; CDR3 length: 13; CDR3 DNA: TGCAGCGTCGATGGCGGGGCCACAGATACGCAGTATTTT; CDR3 protein: CSVDGGATDTQYF
V gene: TRBV7-6; J gene: TRBJ2-2; clone size: -; D gene: TRBD1; CDR3 length: 14; CDR3 DNA: TGTGCCAGCAGCCTTAACAGGGGCGCCGGGGAGCTGTTTTTT; CDR3 protein: CASSLNRGAGELFF
V gene: TRBV6-5; J gene: TRBJ1-3; clone size: -; D gene: -; CDR3 length: 14; CDR3 DNA: TGTGCCAGCAGTTACGAGGCGGGAGGAAACACCATATATTTT; CDR3 protein: CASSYEAGGNTIYF
V gene: TRBV5-4; J gene: TRBJ2-5; clone size: -; D gene: TRBD2; CDR3 length: 14; CDR3 DNA: TGTGCCAGCAGCGAGCGGGGGTGGATGGAGACCCAGTACTTC; CDR3 protein: CASSERGWMETQYF
V gene: TRBV11-2; J gene: TRBJ1-4; clone size: -; D gene: -; CDR3 length: 17; CDR3 DNA: TGTGCCAGCAGCTTAGATTTGTGGGCCAGTTCTAATGAAAAACTGTTTTTT; CDR3 protein: CASSLDLWASSNEKLFF
V gene: TRBV5-1; J gene: TRBJ1-1; clone size: -; D gene: -; CDR3 length: 15; CDR3 DNA: TGCGCCAGCAGCTTGGGAGCGGGAAGAAGCACTGAAGCTTTCTTT; CDR3 protein: CASSLGAGRSTEAFF
V gene: TRBV19; J gene: TRBJ1-4; clone size: -; D gene: -; CDR3 length: 17; CDR3 DNA: TGTGCCAGTAGTGCCACTTTCGATTTGGCAACTAATGAAAAACTGTTTTTT; CDR3 protein: CASSATFDLATNEKLFF
V gene: TRBV5-1; J gene: TRBJ2-2; clone size: -; D gene: -; CDR3 length: 13; CDR3 DNA: TGCGCCAGCAACGTTGGAACCACCGGGGAGCTGTTTTTT; CDR3 protein: CASNVGTTGELFF
V gene: TRBV7-8; J gene: TRBJ2-1; clone size: -; D gene: -; CDR3 length: 18; CDR3 DNA: TGTGCCAGCAGCTTAGCATCAACCCGGGACACGATATACAATGAGCAGTTCTTC; CDR3 protein: CASSLASTRDTIYNEQFF
V gene: TRBV7-8; J gene: TRBJ1-5; clone size: -; D gene: -; CDR3 length: 17; CDR3 DNA: TGTGCCAGCAGCTTAGCTGGGACACAGATTAGCAATCAGCCCCAGCATTTT; CDR3 protein: CASSLAGTQISNQPQHF
V gene: TRBV28; J gene: TRBJ1-4; clone size: -; D gene: TRBD1; CDR3 length: 15; CDR3 DNA: TGTGCCAGCAGTTCCCCTTGGACAGGGTTCCCAAAACTGTTTTTT; CDR3 protein: CASSSPWTGFPKLFF
V gene: TRBV28; J gene: TRBJ2-2; clone size: -; D gene: -; CDR3 length: 14; CDR3 DNA: TGTGCCAGCAGCTGGTGGGAGGACACCGGGGAGCTGTTTTTT; CDR3 protein: CASSWWEDTGELFF
V gene: TRBV5-1; J gene: TRBJ2-2; clone size: -; D gene: -; CDR3 length: 18; CDR3 DNA: TGCGCCAGCAGCCCAGGAGGTGGTCCGGGGGCGGACACCGGGGAGCTGTTTTTT; CDR3 protein: CASSPGGGPGADTGELFF
V gene: TRBV27; J gene: TRBJ2-5; clone size: -; D gene: -; CDR3 length: 13; CDR3 DNA: TGTGCCAGCAGTTTGGCAGGGTATGAGACCCAGTACTTC; CDR3 protein: CASSLAGYETQYF
V gene: TRBV28; J gene: TRBJ1-3; clone size: few; D gene: -; CDR3 length: 14; CDR3 DNA: TGTGCCAGCAGTTTCGGATGGAACGGAAACACCATATATTTT; CDR3 protein: CASSFGWNGNTIYF
V gene: TRBV2; J gene: TRBJ2-2; clone size: -; D gene: TRBD2; CDR3 length: 16; CDR3 DNA: TGTGCCAGCAGGGCTGGGGGGGGTTTCGGGACCGGGGAGCTGTTTTTT; CDR3 protein: CASRAGGGFGTGELFF
V gene: TRBV28; J gene: TRBJ1-4; clone size: -; D gene: -; CDR3 length: 14; CDR3 DNA: TGTGCCAGCAGTTTAGGGGGAATAAATGAAAAACTGTTTTTT; CDR3 protein: CASSLGGINEKLFF
V gene: TRBV7-7; J gene: TRBJ2-2; clone size: -; D gene: TRBD1; CDR3 length: 15; CDR3 DNA: TGTGCCAGCAGCCCCGACAGGGTCAGCACCGGGGAGCTGTTTTTT; CDR3 protein: CASSPDRVSTGELFF
V gene: TRBV7-3; J gene: TRBJ2-3; clone size: -; D gene: -; CDR3 length: 14; CDR3 DNA: TGTGCCAGCAGCCGAGTACTAGAGGGGGATACGCAGTATTTT; CDR3 protein: CASSRVLEGDTQYF
V gene: TRBV19; J gene: TRBJ1-6; clone size: -; D gene: -; CDR3 length: 13; CDR3 DNA: TGTGCCAGTAGTGTGGGGACCAATTCACCCCTCCACTTT; CDR3 protein: CASSVGTNSPLHF
V gene: TRBV2; J gene: TRBJ1-2; clone size: -; D gene: -; CDR3 length: 11; CDR3 DNA: TGTGCCAGCAGTCAAAACTATGGCTACACCTTC; CDR3 protein: CASSQNYGYTF
V gene: TRBV5-6; J gene: TRBJ2-5; clone size: -; D gene: TRBD2; CDR3 length: 15; CDR3 DNA: TGTGCCAGCAGCTTCGCGGGGGGCCACGAGGAGACCCAGTACTTC; CDR3 protein: CASSFAGGHEETQYF
V gene: TRBV2; J gene: TRBJ1-5; clone size: once; D gene: -; CDR3 length: 15; CDR3 DNA: TGTGCCAGCACCCCCGAGCGGGGGTTCAATCAGCCCCAGCATTTT; CDR3 protein: CASTPERGFNQPQHF
V gene: TRBV19; J gene: TRBJ1-2; clone size: -; D gene: -; CDR3 length: 12; CDR3 DNA: TGTGCCACTAGTCGAGGGGTCTATGGCTACACCTTC; CDR3 protein: CATSRGVYGYTF
V gene: TRBV28; J gene: TRBJ2-5; clone size: -; D gene: -; CDR3 length: 16; CDR3 DNA: TGTGCCAGCAGTCCAGGGGGACTACACCTATTAGAGACCCAGTACTTC; CDR3 protein: CASSPGGLHLLETQYF
V gene: TRBV7-9; J gene: TRBJ2-7; clone size: -; D gene: TRBD1; CDR3 length: 15; CDR3 DNA: TGTGCCAGCAGCCGACAGGGAACGGCCTCCTACGAGCAGTACTTC; CDR3 protein: CASSRQGTASYEQYF
V gene: TRBV7-8; J gene: TRBJ2-5; clone size: -; D gene: TRBD2; CDR3 length: 18; CDR3 DNA: TGTGCCAGCAGCTTAGCGTCGGCACTAGCGGGCATCCAAGAGACCCAGTACTTC; CDR3 protein: CASSLASALAGIQETQYF
V gene: TRBV29-1; J gene: TRBJ2-3; clone size: once; D gene: -; CDR3 length: 14; CDR3 DNA: TGCAGCGCCTTGCTAGGCGGGTACACAGATACGCAGTATTTT; CDR3 protein: CSALLGGYTDTQYF
V gene: TRBV25-1; J gene: TRBJ2-7; clone size: -; D gene: -; CDR3 length: 14; CDR3 DNA: TGTGCCAGCAGTGAACAGGGAAAGGGCTACGAGCAGTACTTC; CDR3 protein: CASSEQGKGYEQYF
V gene: TRBV6-6; J gene: TRBJ1-3; clone size: few; D gene: -; CDR3 length: 13; CDR3 DNA: TGTGCCAGCAGTTCCCGGGGGAGAAACACCATATATTTT; CDR3 protein: CASSSRGRNTIYF
V gene: TRBV7-2; J gene: TRBJ1-1; clone size: few; D gene: -; CDR3 length: 14; CDR3 DNA: TGTGCCAGCAGCTTAGACAGGGTGAACACTGAAGCTTTCTTT; CDR3 protein: CASSLDRVNTEAFF
V gene: TRBV9; J gene: TRBJ2-7; clone size: -; D gene: TRBD1; CDR3 length: 15; CDR3 DNA: TGTGCCAGCAGCGCGGGGGGGACAGGGGGCTTCGAGCAGTACTTC; CDR3 protein: CASSAGGTGGFEQYF
V gene: TRBV30; J gene: TRBJ2-3; clone size: -; D gene: TRBD2; CDR3 length: 14; CDR3 DNA: TGTGCCGCCTCTAGCGGGCCTCCCACAGATACGCAGTATTTT; CDR3 protein: CAASSGPPTDTQYF
V gene: TRBV19; J gene: TRBJ2-1; clone size: -; D gene: -; CDR3 length: 15; CDR3 DNA: TGTGCCAGTAGTATAGAGCCGATCTCCTACAATGAGCAGTTCTTC; CDR3 protein: CASSIEPISYNEQFF
V gene: TRBV6-5; J gene: TRBJ1-1; clone size: -; D gene: -; CDR3 length: 14; CDR3 DNA: TGTGCCAGCGCGGGTGGCAGACTGAACACTGAAGCTTTCTTT; CDR3 protein: CASAGGRLNTEAFF
V gene: TRBV14; J gene: TRBJ1-6; clone size: medium-sized; D gene: -; CDR3 length: 13; CDR3 DNA: TGTGCCAGCCGACAGGTAGATAATTCACCCCTCCACTTT; CDR3 protein: CASRQVDNSPLHF